This entry lists 2 T cell receptor beta chains sequenced from one sample in a study of blood T cell repertoires in COVID-19. Clones were read by immunoSEQ multiplex PCR, and TCRdb kept only the in-frame ones, dropping some. The repertoire holds 35,000 to 50,000 clones, with over 70% as singletons. Sequencing input: peripheral blood. These receptors were taken from an older woman with acute or convalescent COVID-19.

The chain links TRBV6-5 to TRBJ1-1; D is ambiguous. The CDR3 spans 15 residues. The V gene lost 0 bases and the J gene lost 3 bases, with 11 bases spanning the gap. Germline V CDR1 and CDR2: MNHEY, SVGAGI. CDR3 DNA: TGTGCCAGCAGTTACTCGATGGGAGGATACACTGAAGCTTTCTTT. It codes for CASSYSMGGYTEAFF.

The chain recombines TRBV20-1 with TRBJ1-2, with TRBD1 matching over 7 bases. The germline CDR1 and CDR2 sequences are DFQATT and SNEGSKA (reference sequence). CDR3 length equals 11 residues. CDR3 DNA sequence: TGCAGCACCGGGACAGTCTATGGCTACACCTTC. Translating gives CSTGTVYGYTF.